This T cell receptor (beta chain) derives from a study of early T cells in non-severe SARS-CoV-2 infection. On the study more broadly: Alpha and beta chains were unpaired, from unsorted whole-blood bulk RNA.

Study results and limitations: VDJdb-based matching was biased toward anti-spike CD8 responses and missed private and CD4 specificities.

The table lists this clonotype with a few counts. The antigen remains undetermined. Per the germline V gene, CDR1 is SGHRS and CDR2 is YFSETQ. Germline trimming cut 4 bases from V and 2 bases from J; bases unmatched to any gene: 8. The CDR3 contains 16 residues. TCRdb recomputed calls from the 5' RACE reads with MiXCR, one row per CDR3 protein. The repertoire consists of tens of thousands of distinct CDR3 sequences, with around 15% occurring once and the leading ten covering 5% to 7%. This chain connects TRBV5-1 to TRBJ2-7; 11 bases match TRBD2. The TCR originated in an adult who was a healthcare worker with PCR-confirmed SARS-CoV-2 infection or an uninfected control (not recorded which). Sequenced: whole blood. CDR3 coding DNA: TGCGCCAGCAGCGACAGACTAGCGGGGACCACCTACGAGCAGTACTTC. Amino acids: CASSDRLAGTTYEQYF.